These 30 T cell receptor beta chains originate from one sample sequenced in a study of blood T cell repertoires in COVID-19. Data came from immunoSEQ multiplex PCR; TCRdb stores just in-frame clones and leaves some out. The sample has about 160,000 clones; about 86% are singletons. What was sequenced was PBMCs or T cells enriched from blood (not recorded which). These TCRs come from a man over 45 who had recovered from COVID-19.

This chain uses TRBV27 with TRBJ1-6; D remains ambiguous. The CDR3 spans 15 residues. Germline V gives CDR1 MNHEY, CDR2 SMNVEV (reference sequence). The V end was cut by 2 bases, the J end by 7 bases, with 12 bases between. The CDR3 bases are TGTGCCAGCAGTTTAAAGGCCATTAGCAATTCACCCCTCCACTTT. Translation gives CASSLKAISNSPLHF.

This chain uses TRBV9 with TRBJ1-2; maybe TRBD1 (5 bases). Germline loops: CDR1 SGDLS, CDR2 YYNGEE. This CDR3 region has 13 residues. V gave up 0 bases and J gave up 7 bases, with 10 bases separating them. In nucleotides, the CDR3 is TGTGCCAGCAGCGTAGGGGGGGTAGGTGGCTACACCTTC. It translates to CASSVGGVGGYTF.

This chain joins TRBV30 and TRBJ1-6; D not resolved. The CDR3 contains 17 residues. Trimming shortened V by 2 bases and J by 0 bases, and 14 bases separated the two germline ends. Germline loops: CDR1 GTSNPN, CDR2 SVGIG (reference sequence). The CDR3 protein is CAWSFGRVSSYNSPLHF. The CDR3 DNA reads TGTGCCTGGAGTTTTGGGAGGGTGAGCTCCTATAATTCACCCCTCCACTTT.

The table lists this clone with a few counts. The genes are TRBV7-9 and TRBJ1-5; D uncertain. The CDR3 spans 15 residues. Trimming pared 1 base from V and 3 bases from J, leaving 10 bases between. From germline, CDR1 is SEHNR and CDR2 FQNEAQ (reference sequence). The CDR3 DNA is TGTGCCAGCAGCTTAGGCGGGAGTCCCAATCAGCCCCAGCATTTT. This sequence encodes CASSLGGSPNQPQHF.

J is TRBJ2-1 and V is TRBV3-1 (or the pseudogene TRBV3-2); a weak D match, TRBD2 (6 bases). This CDR3 comprises 15 residues. V lost 1 base and J lost 6, with 13 bases in between. Per the germline V gene, CDR1 is LGHDT and CDR2 is YNNKEL (reference sequence). In DNA, the CDR3 is TGTGCCAGCAGCCAAGGGAGGGGACTCCCCAATGAGCAGTTCTTC. It encodes CASSQGRGLPNEQFF.

The J gene is TRBJ1-6, the V gene TRBV7-3; possible D gene TRBD1, 6 bases. The CDR3 spans 14 residues. Germline lookup yields CDR1 SGHTA and CDR2 FQGTGA. V shed 5 bases and J shed 7 bases, with 12 bases lying between them. This CDR3 is CASSPTGGNSPLHF. CDR3 sequence (DNA): TGTGCCAGCAGCCCGACAGGTGGAAATTCACCCCTCCACTTT.

The chain links TRBV6-4 to TRBJ2-5, with a weak D call TRBD2 (6 bases). The CDR3 extends over 14 amino acids. Trimming left V 3 bases short and J 7 bases short, with 15 bases between. Germline V gives CDR1 MRHNA, CDR2 SNTAGT. The CDR3 sequence: CASSEGDFRMTQYF. The CDR3 region has the DNA TGTGCCAGCAGTGAGGGGGACTTCCGGATGACCCAGTACTTC.

The CDR3 nucleotides are TGTGCCATCAGACTGGGACTAGCGGGGGGCCAAGAGACCCAGTACTTC. Translating gives CAIRLGLAGGQETQYF. The chain uses TRBV10-3 and TRBJ2-5; 15 bases are shared with TRBD2. Trimming removed 6 bases from V and 1 base from J; junction bases left unmatched: 3. The CDR3 runs 16 residues. CDR1 and CDR2 (germline): ENHRY, SYGVKD.

The genes are TRBV29-1 and TRBJ2-7; maybe TRBD2 (5 bases). The V end was cut by 6 bases, the J end by 2 bases, with 8 bases between. This CDR3 is 11 amino acids long. Germline CDR1 SQVTM, CDR2 ANQGSEA. In DNA, the CDR3 is TGCAGCGTCGGACTGACCTACGAGCAGTACTTC. Translating it yields CSVGLTYEQYF.

The DNA of the CDR3 is TGTGCCAGCAGCGTAATCGGCGGGGACACTGAAGCTTTCTTT. Encoded protein: CASSVIGGDTEAFF. V and J are TRBV9 and TRBJ1-1; D is unresolved. Germline V gives CDR1 SGDLS, CDR2 YYNGEE. The CDR3 contains 14 residues. V shed 1 base and J shed 3 bases, with 10 bases lying between them.

V is TRBV5-1 and J is TRBJ2-1, with D tentatively TRBD2 (6 bases). The V end lost 4 bases, the J end lost 5 bases, and 16 bases lay between the germline ends. This CDR3 contains 15 residues. Germline-derived CDR1 and CDR2 are SGHRS and YFSETQ. CDR3 sequence (DNA): TGCGCCAGCAGCCCAACCGGGACTTCCCACAATGAGCAGTTCTTC. Encoded protein: CASSPTGTSHNEQFF. The complete variable domain, with remaining parts taken from reference TRBV5-1 and TRBJ2-1, reads KAGVTQTPRYLIKTRGQQVTLSCSPISGHRSVSWYQQTPGQGLQFLFEYFSETQRNKGNFPGRFSGRQFSNSRSEMNVSTLELGDSALYLCASSPTGTSHNEQFFGPGTRLTVL.

This clone was seen a single time. The gene calls are TRBV9 and TRBJ2-3, with D possibly TRBD2 on 5 matching bases. The V and J ends lost 0 bases and 6 bases respectively, with 11 bases between them. In germline, CDR1 is SGDLS, CDR2 YYNGEE. The CDR3 loop spans 14 amino acids. CDR3 bases: TGTGCCAGCAGCGTAGCGGCTAGCAGGGATACGCAGTATTTT. This codes for CASSVAASRDTQYF. Looking up the rest from reference TRBV9 and TRBJ2-3 gives the full variable domain: DSGVTQTPKHLITATGQRVTLRCSPRSGDLSVYWYQQSLDQGLQFLIQYYNGEERAKGNILERFSAQQFPDLHSELNLSSLELGDSALYFCASSVAASRDTQYFGPGTRLTVL.

This clone has just one count. The chain links TRBV4-2 to TRBJ2-3; 13 bases match TRBD2. The junction had 1 base not matched to a gene; V was cut back by 0 bases and J by 4 bases. The length of the CDR3 is 16 residues. Germline V gene data show CDR1 as LGHNA and CDR2 as YNFKEQ. The CDR3 coding sequence is TGTGCCAGCAGCCAAGAGGGACTAGCGGGGTCAGATACGCAGTATTTT. It codes for CASSQEGLAGSDTQYF.

CDR3 in amino acids: CASSAGTVYNSPLHF. CDR3 nucleotides: TGTGCCAGCAGCGCCGGGACAGTCTATAATTCACCCCTCCACTTT. This rearrangement joins TRBV2 to TRBJ1-6, with TRBD1 matching over 7 bases. CDR3 length equals 15 residues. J lost 3 bases, V lost 6 bases, and 5 bases had no gene match. Germline assignment: CDR1 SNHLY and CDR2 FYNNEI.

The chain carries TRBV18 and TRBJ1-1; D is undetermined. The CDR3 contains 17 residues. The germline V gene has CDR1 KGHSH and CDR2 LQKENI. Trimming stripped 0 bases from V and 0 bases from J, with 14 bases between. CDR3 in amino acids: CASSPPGRDRLNTEAFF. The CDR3 DNA sequence: TGTGCCAGCTCACCACCCGGGAGGGATCGGTTGAACACTGAAGCTTTCTTT.

The genes are TRBV19 and TRBJ2-2; 9 positions match TRBD2. The CDR3 runs 15 residues. Unmatched junction bases numbered 7, after V lost 6 bases and J lost 5 bases. Looked up from germline, CDR1 is LNHDA and CDR2 is SQIVND (reference sequence). CDR3 region: CASRRAGGGTGELFF. The CDR3 coding sequence is TGTGCCAGTAGGCGAGCGGGGGGAGGGACCGGGGAGCTGTTTTTT.

The V call is TRBV29-1, the J call TRBJ2-3; 7 bases map to TRBD2. Germline values: CDR1 SQVTM, CDR2 ANQGSEA. Trimming removed 6 bases from V and 2 bases from J; junction bases left unmatched: 8. This CDR3 is built from 14 residues. The CDR3 DNA sequence: TGCAGCGTGGGAGGGCTGGGGGACACAGATACGCAGTATTTT. It yields the protein CSVGGLGDTDTQYF.

The genes are TRBV19 and TRBJ1-1, with D tentatively TRBD1 (5 bases). Germline loops: CDR1 LNHDA, CDR2 SQIVND (reference sequence). The CDR3 loop spans 15 amino acids. Deletions cut 3 bases from V and 1 base from J, with 12 bases between. In DNA, the CDR3 is TGTGCCAGTAGTATGAGGTCCAGGGAGAACACTGAAGCTTTCTTT. Translating it yields CASSMRSRENTEAFF.

This chain uses TRBV7-2 with TRBJ1-2, with no clear D. The ends were cut back, 1 base at V and 8 bases at J, with 14 bases in the middle. CDR1 and CDR2 from the germline V gene are SGHTA and FQGNSA. The CDR3 totals 14 residues. DNA of the CDR3: TGTGCCAGCAGCTTAGGCACAGTCCCGACCGGCTACACCTTC. It codes for CASSLGTVPTGYTF.

Of note for this clone: The sample carries other DNA sequences with the same CDR3. V is TRBV9 and J is TRBJ1-2; tentatively, D is TRBD1 (6 bases). The germline V gene encodes CDR1 SGDLS and CDR2 YYNGEE. Trimming took off 1 base at V and 6 bases at J, with 7 bases between the two ends. The CDR3 is 12 residues long. The CDR3 loop is CASSVQGNGYTF. CDR3 DNA sequence: TGTGCCAGCAGCGTACAGGGGAATGGCTACACCTTC.

This chain links TRBV7-9 with TRBJ2-7; tentative D call: TRBD2 (6 bases). The CDR3 covers 11 residues. Germline assignment: CDR1 SEHNR and CDR2 FQNEAQ (reference sequence). V was cut by 3 bases and J by 13 bases, with 13 bases left in between. The CDR3 here is CASSLGREEYF. CDR3 in DNA: TGTGCCAGCAGCTTGGGCAGGGAGGAATACTTC.

The CDR3 spells CASSQVGAEVFF. The CDR3 nucleotides read TGTGCCAGCAGCCAAGTCGGAGCCGAGGTGTTTTTT. The chain combines TRBV3-1 (or the pseudogene TRBV3-2) with TRBJ2-2; D is unresolved. The germline V gene encodes CDR1 LGHDT and CDR2 YNNKEL (reference sequence). The ends were cut back, 1 base at V and 15 bases at J, with 12 bases in the middle. The CDR3 contains 12 residues.

The V gene is TRBV9, the J gene TRBJ1-6; D is possibly TRBD1 (6 bases). The germline V gene encodes CDR1 SGDLS and CDR2 YYNGEE. The ends were cut back, 5 bases at V and 5 bases at J, with 14 bases in the middle. The CDR3 extends over 15 amino acids. The CDR3 DNA reads as TGTGCCAGCAGTCAACAGGGACCAAATAATTCACCCCTCCACTTT. This sequence encodes CASSQQGPNNSPLHF. Using reference TRBV9 and TRBJ1-6 for the parts outside the CDR3, the full variable domain is DSGVTQTPKHLITATGQRVTLRCSPRSGDLSVYWYQQSLDQGLQFLIQYYNGEERAKGNILERFSAQQFPDLHSELNLSSLELGDSALYFCASSQQGPNNSPLHFGNGTRLTVT.

This chain links TRBV11-3 with TRBJ2-3, with 7 nucleotides matching TRBD2. V was pared by 5 bases and J by 0 bases, with 5 bases of the junction left unmatched. Germline V lookup: CDR1 SGHNT, CDR2 YENEEA. The CDR3 covers 15 residues. The CDR3: CASSPWGGSTDTQYF. In nucleotides, the CDR3 is TGTGCCAGCAGCCCCTGGGGGGGTAGCACAGATACGCAGTATTTT.

The chain is built from TRBV5-4 and TRBJ1-2, with 8 bases lining up with TRBD1. CDR1 and CDR2 from the germline V gene are SGHNT and YYREEE (reference sequence). This CDR3 has 16 amino acids. Trimming took 0 bases from V and 4 from J; bases not matched to a gene: 8. The CDR3 DNA is TGTGCCAGCAGCTTGGCCGGACAGGGACACAGCTATGGCTACACCTTC. Amino acid sequence: CASSLAGQGHSYGYTF.

This clone was seen once. The chain couples TRBV15 to TRBJ2-5; D call uncertain. This CDR3 has 12 amino acids. Germline CDR1 and CDR2: LNHNV and YYDKDF (reference sequence). With 2 bases removed from V and 4 bases from J, the gap between germline ends came to 5 bases. The CDR3 coding sequence is TGTGCCACCAGCAGACCCGTAGAGACCCAGTACTTC. This codes for CATSRPVETQYF.

The J gene is TRBJ1-2, the V gene TRBV18; 7 bases align to TRBD1. Losses at the gene ends were 5 bases for V and 7 bases for J; bases not matched to a gene: 10. The CDR3 covers 14 residues. The germline CDR1 and CDR2 sequences are KGHSH and LQKENI. Here the CDR3 DNA reads TGTGCCAGCTCATTCGAACAGGGGACCGGTGGCTACACCTTC. The encoded protein is CASSFEQGTGGYTF.

The V and J genes are TRBV4-1 and TRBJ1-5; no clear D. This CDR3 has 15 amino acids. CDR1 is MGHRA, CDR2 YSYEKL, per germline. Trimming removed 1 base from V and 6 bases from J, with 13 bases in between. CDR3 loop: CASSQAPAVGQPQHF. The DNA of the CDR3 is TGCGCCAGCAGCCAAGCCCCAGCGGTGGGTCAGCCCCAGCATTTT.

The chain has TRBV6-5 and TRBJ1-5, with TRBD1 matching over 7 bases. The germline gives CDR1 MNHEY, CDR2 SVGAGI. With 10 bases clipped from V and 1 base from J, the junction kept 7 bases outside the gene matches. CDR3 size: 14 residues. The CDR3 here is CAINRGLSNQPQHF. CDR3 DNA: TGTGCCATAAACAGGGGTTTGAGCAATCAGCCCCAGCATTTT.

The rearrangement links TRBV30 to TRBJ1-2, with 8 bases fitting TRBD1. The CDR3 is 13 residues long. Germline-derived CDR1 and CDR2 are GTSNPN and SVGIG (reference sequence). The CDR3 loop reads CALARTGFDGYTF. CDR3 sequence (DNA): TGTGCTCTTGCCCGGACAGGGTTCGATGGCTACACCTTC.